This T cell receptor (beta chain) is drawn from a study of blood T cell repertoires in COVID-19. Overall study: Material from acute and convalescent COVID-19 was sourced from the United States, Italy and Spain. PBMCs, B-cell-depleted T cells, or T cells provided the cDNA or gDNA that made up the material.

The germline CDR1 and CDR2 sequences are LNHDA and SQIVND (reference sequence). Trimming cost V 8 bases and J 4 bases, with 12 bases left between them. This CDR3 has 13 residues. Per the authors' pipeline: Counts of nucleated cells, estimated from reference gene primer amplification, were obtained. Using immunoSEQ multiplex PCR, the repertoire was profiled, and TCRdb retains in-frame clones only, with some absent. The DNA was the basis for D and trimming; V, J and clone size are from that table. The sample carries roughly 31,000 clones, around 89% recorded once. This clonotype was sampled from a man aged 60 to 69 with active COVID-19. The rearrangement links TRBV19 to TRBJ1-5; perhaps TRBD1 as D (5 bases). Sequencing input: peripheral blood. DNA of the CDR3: TGTGCCAGTGGGGGAGGGGTTAATCAGCCCCAGCATTTT. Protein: CASGGGVNQPQHF.